This T cell receptor (beta chain) came from a study of T cells after yellow fever vaccination. The study, taken as a whole, reports: Booster sampling recovered most clones from primary vaccination (under 97% CD4, approximately 88% CD8).

Trimming at V came to 5 bases and at J to 8 bases, leaving 8 bases not matched to a gene. Germline V gene lookup returns CDR1 LNHDA and CDR2 SQIVND (reference sequence). The CDR3 sequence is 15 residues long. A few counts support this clonotype. The antigen is not known. TCRdb used MiXCR to reprocess the 5' RACE reads, holding one entry per CDR3 protein. This sample has 450,000 to 650,000 distinct CDR3 sequences, with 13% found just once. The source of this sequence is a man younger than 40 who received the YFV17D yellow fever vaccine. The chain joins TRBV19 to TRBJ1-6; 8 nucleotides agree with TRBD1. The sequencing here drew on PBMCs, taken on the day of the yellow fever booster vaccination. CDR3 DNA sequence: TGTGCCAGTAGTCCCGGGACAGGTTGGGATTCACCCCTCCACTTT. Residues: CASSPGTGWDSPLHF.